The 23 T cell receptor beta chains listed next were all sequenced from one sample in a study of tumor-infiltrating lymphocytes in primary liver carcinoma. A primer in the constant region served to generate TCR beta cDNA from 450 to 600 ng of total RNA. Three nested multiplex PCR rounds, a slightly modified ARM-PCR method, built the TCR beta libraries. TRBV1-TRBV30 forward primers and a C-beta reverse primer were used in the first two PCR rounds, which each ran for ten to eleven cycles. From the multiplex PCR reads, TCRdb called clonotypes with MiXCR, one entry per CDR3 protein. Of approximately 340,000 distinct CDR3 sequences in the sample, less than 65% were seen once. They got blood RNA out of unsorted whole blood and also pulled out germline DNA. What was sequenced was peripheral blood. Every receptor here comes from a man aged 35 to 55 with primary liver carcinoma and hepatitis B virus infection.

A note on this clonotype: Its ends do not fully match the called genes, so a read error is possible. The chain couples TRBV11-2 to TRBJ2-3; no reliable D call. This CDR3 is 13 amino acids long. Germline values: CDR1 SGHAT, CDR2 FQNNGV. The CDR3 nucleotides read TGTGTCAGCAGCTTAGATAGAACAGATACGCAGTTTTTT. It yields the protein CVSSLDRTDTQFF.

Comment on this clonotype: This may come from a read error, since a much larger clone is one base off. The J gene is TRBJ2-3, the V gene TRBV6-6, with D possibly being TRBD2 (6 bases). The CDR3 is made up of 13 amino acids. CDR1 is MNHNY and CDR2 is SVGAGI in the germline V gene (reference sequence). Here the CDR3 DNA reads TGTTCCAGCAGAGGGACTAGCACAGATACGCAGTATTTT. Amino acids: CSSRGTSTDTQYF.

At least ten counts were recorded for this clonotype. J is TRBJ2-2 and V is TRBV6-2 or TRBV6-3, with 8 bases matching TRBD1. The CDR3 totals 16 residues. Germline V gene lookup returns CDR1 MNHEY and CDR2 SVGEGT. V shed 8 bases, J shed 0 bases, and the junction held 8 bases outside the gene matches. This CDR3 reads CASGKGTGPNTGELFF. CDR3 sequence (DNA): TGTGCCAGCGGCAAAGGGACAGGACCGAACACCGGGGAGCTGTTTTTT.

In the case of this clonotype: A junction end diverges from the germline sequence, so it may reflect a read error. The chain carries TRBV5-1 and TRBJ2-3, with 8 bases fitting TRBD1. This CDR3 has 15 amino acids. Germline CDR1 reads SGHRS; CDR2 reads YFSETQ. The CDR3 spells CASSNGQGSTDTQYF. The CDR3 DNA follows: TGTGCCAGCAGCAACGGACAGGGATCCACAGATACGCAGTATTTT.

This rearrangement joins TRBV29-1 to TRBJ2-7, with a possible D match to TRBD2 (5 bases). The CDR3 runs 13 residues. The germline V gene has CDR1 SQVTM and CDR2 ANQGSEA. Trimming stripped 4 bases from V and 8 bases from J, with 18 bases between. In nucleotides, the CDR3 is TGCAGCGTTGCGGGGAGCTTAACTGGCAAGCAGTACTTC. Protein: CSVAGSLTGKQYF.

With respect to this clonotype: One base away lies a much larger clone, so this may be a sequencing read error. The chain recombines TRBV4-3 with TRBJ1-1; no definite D call. Germline loops: CDR1 LGHNA, CDR2 YSLEER. V dropped 4 bases and J dropped 0 bases, with 15 bases sitting between them. This CDR3 has 16 residues. CDR3 in DNA: TGCGCCAGCAGCCGAGTGGCAGGTATCATGAACACTGAAGCTTTCTTT. It translates to CASSRVAGIMNTEAFF.

V usage is TRBV10-3 and J usage is TRBJ1-4; D gene uncertain. Trimming left V 4 bases short and J 9 bases short, with 9 bases between. Germline lookup yields CDR1 ENHRY and CDR2 SYGVKD. The CDR3 sequence is 12 residues long. The CDR3 sequence is CAISGTDKKLFF. In DNA form, the CDR3 reads TGTGCCATCAGTGGGACTGACAAAAAACTGTTTTTT.

Of note for this clonotype: This sequence may be a read error, since a much larger clone differs from it by one base. This chain connects TRBV14 to TRBJ2-7, with a possible D match to TRBD2 (6 bases). In germline, CDR1 is SGHDN, CDR2 FVKESK. V shed 3 bases and J shed 6 bases, with 18 bases lying between them. This CDR3 spans 15 amino acids. CDR3 bases: TGTGCCAGCAGCCAGCGTTGGGACGGGAGTGCCGAGCAGTACTTC. As protein: CASSQRWDGSAEQYF. Full variable domain (missing parts from reference TRBV14 and TRBJ2-7): EAGVTQFPSHSVIEKGQTVTLRCDPISGHDNLYWYRRVMGKEIKFLLHFVKESKQDESGMPNNRFLAERTGGTYSTLKVQPAELEDSGVYFCASSQRWDGSAEQYFGPGTRLTVT.

The rearrangement joins TRBV11-2 to TRBJ1-3, with 7 bases that match TRBD1. With V trimmed by 0 bases and J by 0 bases, 5 bases remained unmatched. Germline CDR1 is SGHAT and CDR2 is FQNNGV. This CDR3 is 17 amino acids long. This chain's CDR3 is CASSLDLQGTSGNTIYF. CDR3 in DNA: TGTGCCAGCAGCTTAGACCTACAGGGGACCTCTGGAAACACCATATATTTT.

The chain is built from TRBV5-1 and TRBJ2-3; D gene ambiguous. Germline V lookup: CDR1 SGHRS, CDR2 YFSETQ. The CDR3 runs 13 residues. Trimming removed 3 bases from V and 4 bases from J, with 9 bases in between. CDR3 region: CASSSPVADTQYF. CDR3 DNA sequence: TGCGCCAGCAGCTCACCAGTGGCAGATACGCAGTATTTT. The whole variable domain, remainder taken from reference TRBV5-1 and TRBJ2-3, is KAGVTQTPRYLIKTRGQQVTLSCSPISGHRSVSWYQQTPGQGLQFLFEYFSETQRNKGNFPGRFSGRQFSNSRSEMNVSTLELGDSALYLCASSSPVADTQYFGPGTRLTVL.

The chain couples TRBV6-6 to TRBJ1-4, with 12 positions matching TRBD1. With 2 bases clipped from V and 3 bases from J, the junction kept 4 bases outside the gene matches. Germline V gene data show CDR1 as MNHNY and CDR2 as SVGAGI (reference sequence). The CDR3 has 17 residues. CDR3 region: CASSYIGTGGPNEKLFF. Written as DNA, the CDR3 is TGTGCCAGCAGTTACATAGGGACAGGGGGCCCTAATGAAAAACTGTTTTTT.

This chain connects TRBV6-2 or TRBV6-3 to TRBJ2-1; the match to TRBD2 covers 8 bases. Germline CDR1 is MNHEY and CDR2 is SVGEGT. CDR3 length equals 14 residues. Losses at the gene ends were 6 bases for V and 3 bases for J; bases not matched to a gene: 4. The CDR3 sequence is CASRAGVHYNEQFF. CDR3 DNA: TGTGCCAGCAGAGCGGGAGTGCACTACAATGAGCAGTTCTTC.

Worth noting for this clonotype: The junction shows a germline mismatch at one end, possibly a read error. The rearrangement uses TRBV11-2 and TRBJ2-5, with a weak D call TRBD1 (6 bases). In germline, CDR1 is SGHAT, CDR2 FQNNGV. The CDR3 is 15 residues long. The CDR3 nucleotides are TGTGCCAGCAGCTTAGGGGGACATCTACAAGAGACCCAGTGCTTC. This sequence encodes CASSLGGHLQETQCF.

A remark on this clonotype: The germline gene is not matched at one end of the junction; a read error may be the cause. This chain joins TRBV11-2 and TRBJ2-5; perhaps TRBD1 as D (6 bases). Germline V gives CDR1 SGHAT, CDR2 FQNNGV. The length of the CDR3 is 15 residues. CDR3 nucleotides: TGTGCCAGCAGCCCAATGACAGGCGCGCAAGAGGCCCAGTGCTTC. Translating it yields CASSPMTGAQEAQCF.

The chain links TRBV14 to TRBJ2-1; the D is unclear. The V end was cut by 0 bases, the J end by 6 bases, with 9 bases between. This CDR3 is built from 14 residues. Germline-derived CDR1 and CDR2 are SGHDN and FVKESK. The CDR3 is CASSQDWAFNEQFF. The CDR3 bases are TGTGCCAGCAGCCAAGATTGGGCTTTCAATGAGCAGTTCTTC.

As to this clonotype: The conserved phenylalanine or tryptophan is not found at the CDR3 terminus, so this likely reflects a read error. This sequence joins TRBV10-1 and TRBJ2-3; 7 bases are a match to TRBD2. The V segment lost 2 bases and the J segment 6 bases; nucleotides outside the gene matches: 5. CDR1 is WNHNN, CDR2 SYGVQD, per germline (reference sequence). CDR3 length equals 14 residues. The CDR3 region is CASSEIREEDTQYL. The CDR3 nucleotides read TGCGCCAGCAGTGAGATTCGGGAGGAGGATACGCAGTATCTT.

The table lists this clonotype with a few counts. V is TRBV5-5 and J is TRBJ1-2, with 7 bases fitting TRBD1. The CDR3 spans 15 residues. The ends lost 2 bases at V and 2 bases at J; junction bases unmatched: 6. The germline CDR1 and CDR2 sequences are SGHKS and YYEKEE (reference sequence). The CDR3 nucleotides are TGTGCCAGCAGCTTCGAGGGGGCAACGAACTATGGCTACACCTTC. Amino acids: CASSFEGATNYGYTF. The full variable domain, in which reference TRBV5-5 and TRBJ1-2 provide the parts outside the CDR3, is DAGVTQSPTHLIKTRGQQVTLRCSPISGHKSVSWYQQVLGQGPQFIFQYYEKEERGRGNFPDRFSARQFPNYSSELNVNALLLGDSALYLCASSFEGATNYGYTFGSGTRLTVV.

A note on this clonotype: A read error may be the cause here, since a much bigger clone is one base away. V and J are TRBV4-1 and TRBJ2-7, with D uncertain. The germline V gene has CDR1 MGHRA and CDR2 YSYEKL. The germline V and J ends were trimmed by 1 base and 5 bases, with 9 bases remaining between them. This CDR3 region has 13 residues. CDR3 sequence: CASSQVRAHEQYF. Written as DNA, the CDR3 is TGCGCCAGCAGCCAAGTCCGGGCTCACGAGCAGTACTTC.

This clonotype was observed at least ten times. The chain recombines TRBV6-1 with TRBJ1-1, with no clear D. The V gene lost 4 bases and the J gene lost 8 bases, with 17 bases spanning the gap. The CDR3 covers 14 residues. Germline CDR1 and CDR2: MNHNS and SASEGT. DNA of the CDR3: TGTGCCAGCAGTGCTCAAACAGTCGGCAACGAAGCTTTCTTT. Translated: CASSAQTVGNEAFF.

As concerns this clonotype: This CDR3 fails to terminate in the conserved phenylalanine or tryptophan, so it likely reflects a read error. The CDR3 DNA reads as TGCAGCGTTTCCGGGCCTAGCGGGTTCACAGATACGCAGTATATT. Translated, it gives CSVSGPSGFTDTQYI. J is TRBJ2-3 and V is TRBV29-1; 8 bases match TRBD2. With V trimmed by 5 bases and J by 2 bases, 9 bases remained unmatched. This CDR3 is built from 15 residues. Germline CDR1 reads SQVTM; CDR2 reads ANQGSEA.

Points on this clonotype: An end of the junction differs from the germline gene, which may be a read error. The V and J genes are TRBV11-2 and TRBJ2-1; TRBD2 agrees at 9 bases. Germline CDR1 reads SGHAT; CDR2 reads FQNNGV. The CDR3 has 13 residues. CDR3 sequence: CASSHGTSKNVVF. The DNA for the CDR3 is TGTGCCAGCAGCCACGGGACTAGCAAAAATGTGGTCTTC.

This clonotype was detected once. This may stem from a read error, because a much larger clone lies one nucleotide away. The chain joins TRBV4-1 to TRBJ1-5; D gene unclear. Trimming took 3 bases from V and 1 from J, leaving 10 bases between them. The CDR3 is 15 residues long. Germline V gene sequence: CDR1 MGHRA, CDR2 YSYEKL. CDR3 sequence (DNA): TGCGCCAGCAGCCAGGCCCAGGAGAGCAATCAGCCCCAGCATTTT. It translates to CASSQAQESNQPQHF.

The V call is TRBV11-2, the J call TRBJ1-1; 7 bases are shared with TRBD1. Germline V gene data show CDR1 as SGHAT and CDR2 as FQNNGV. The CDR3 has 19 residues. Trimming cost V 1 base and J 3 bases; bases outside gene matches: 17. This CDR3 is CASSLGRDRGLMRDTEAFF. In nucleotides, the CDR3 is TGTGCCAGCAGCTTAGGTCGGGACAGAGGGCTGATGAGAGACACTGAAGCTTTCTTT.